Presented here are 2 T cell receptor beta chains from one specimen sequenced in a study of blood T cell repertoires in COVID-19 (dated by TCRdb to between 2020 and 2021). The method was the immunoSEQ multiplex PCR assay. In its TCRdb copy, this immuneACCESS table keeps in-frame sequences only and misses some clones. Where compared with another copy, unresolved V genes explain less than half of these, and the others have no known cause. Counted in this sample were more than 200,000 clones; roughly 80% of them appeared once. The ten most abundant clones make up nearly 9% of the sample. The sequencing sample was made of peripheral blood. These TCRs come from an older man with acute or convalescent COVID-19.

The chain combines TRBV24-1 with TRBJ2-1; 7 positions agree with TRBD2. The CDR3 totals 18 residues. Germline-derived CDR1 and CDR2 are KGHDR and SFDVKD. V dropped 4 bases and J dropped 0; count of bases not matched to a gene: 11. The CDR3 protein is CATSDPLSSGSSYNEQFF. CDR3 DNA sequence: TGTGCCACCAGTGACCCCCTCTCTAGCGGCAGCTCCTACAATGAGCAGTTCTTC.

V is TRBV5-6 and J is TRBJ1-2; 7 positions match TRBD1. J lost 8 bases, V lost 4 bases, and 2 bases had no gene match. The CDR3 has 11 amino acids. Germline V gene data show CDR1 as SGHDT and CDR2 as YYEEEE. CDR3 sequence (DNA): TGTGCCAGCAGCCTGGACAGGGGCTACACCTTC. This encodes CASSLDRGYTF. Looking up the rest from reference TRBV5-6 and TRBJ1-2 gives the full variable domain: DAGVTQSPTHLIKTRGQQVTLRCSPKSGHDTVSWYQQALGQGPQFIFQYYEEEERQRGNFPDRFSGHQFPNYSSELNVNALLLGDSALYLCASSLDRGYTFGSGTRLTVV.